This is a list of T cell receptor beta chains from one sample in a study of blood T cell repertoires in COVID-19. Some clones are missing from TCRdb's copy, which holds only in-frame ones; the method was immunoSEQ multiplex PCR. The data hold 250,000 or so clones, with about nine tenths observed a single time. Sequenced: peripheral blood. Receptors were obtained from a woman in her sixties with acute or convalescent COVID-19. CDR3s include the opening cysteine and the closing phenylalanine or tryptophan. D genes are given only for firm matches. The size of a clone is reported for some rows only, either as once, few or many, or as a class for expanded clones.

d_gene	abundance	j_gene	v_gene	CDR3nt	CDR3aa
NA	NA	TRBJ1-4	TRBV19	TGTGCCAGCACCCCAAGGAACTCGCAGACAAATGAAAAACTGTTTTTT	CASTPRNSQTNEKLFF
NA	NA	TRBJ1-1	TRBV30	TGTGCCTGGAGGCCTACAGGGTATATCACTGAAGCTTTCTTT	CAWRPTGYITEAFF
NA	once	TRBJ1-3	TRBV3-1/TRBV3-2	TGTGCCAGCAGCCACAAAGGGGCTGGAAACACCATATATTTT	CASSHKGAGNTIYF
TRBD2	NA	TRBJ2-2	TRBV14	TGTGCCAGCAGCCCTGGGACTAGACGCTCCGGGGAGCTGTTTTTT	CASSPGTRRSGELFF
NA	NA	TRBJ1-5	TRBV6-1	TGTGCCAGCAGTGAAGAAGGAGACTTCAATCAGCCCCAGCATTTT	CASSEEGDFNQPQHF
TRBD2	NA	TRBJ2-5	TRBV2	TGTGCCAGCAGTGAAGCTAAGTTAGCGGGTAGACAAGAGACCCAGTACTTC	CASSEAKLAGRQETQYF
NA	few	TRBJ1-1	TRBV7-3	TGTGCCAGCAGCCCGGGACACGCCGGGACTGAAGCTTTCTTT	CASSPGHAGTEAFF
TRBD2	NA	TRBJ2-1	TRBV5-6	TGTGCCAGCAGCCGACCGACTAGCGGGAGGGCCAATGAGCAGTTCTTC	CASSRPTSGRANEQFF
NA	NA	TRBJ2-6	TRBV7-2	TGTGCCAGCAGCTTATCAAACTCTGGGGCCAACGTCCTGACTTTC	CASSLSNSGANVLTF
TRBD2	NA	TRBJ2-3	TRBV28	TGTGCCAGCAGCCAAACTAGCGGCAACACAGATACGCAGTATTTT	CASSQTSGNTDTQYF
TRBD2	once	TRBJ2-1	TRBV11-1	TGTGCCAGCAGCTTAGCTGGTAGACTAGCGGTTAATGAGCAGTTCTTC	CASSLAGRLAVNEQFF
TRBD2	NA	TRBJ2-1	TRBV3-1/TRBV3-2	TGTGCCAGCAGGAACTTAGCGGGGATGAACAATGAGCAGTTCTTC	CASRNLAGMNNEQFF
NA	NA	TRBJ1-1	TRBV30	TGTGCCTGGAGTGGTCGGGTGAACACTGAAGCTTTCTTT	CAWSGRVNTEAFF
TRBD1	NA	TRBJ1-2	TRBV27	TGTGCCAGCAGTACTATGACAGGGTCAACCTCAAGGAATGGCTACACCTTC	CASSTMTGSTSRNGYTF
NA	once	TRBJ2-5	TRBV29-1	TGCAGCGCCGCTAGGGGGGGTACGGAGACCCAGTACTTC	CSAARGGTETQYF
NA	NA	TRBJ2-7	TRBV11-2	TGTGCCAGCAGCTTAGTCCCGCTGGGGGGCGAGCAGTACTTC	CASSLVPLGGEQYF
TRBD1	once	TRBJ2-4	TRBV9	TGTGCCAGCAGCGCAGCAGCAGACAGGGGTAAGAACATTCAGTACTTC	CASSAAADRGKNIQYF
TRBD1	NA	TRBJ1-4	TRBV19	TGTGCCAGTACAGGACAGGGGTGGACTAATGAAAAACTGTTTTTT	CASTGQGWTNEKLFF
TRBD1	NA	TRBJ1-2	TRBV19	TGTGCCAGTAGTAGTACAGGGGGCTCTTATGGCTACACCTTC	CASSSTGGSYGYTF
NA	NA	TRBJ1-4	TRBV28	TGTGCCAGCAGTCCCCGGAGTGCCCCCGGTGAAAAACTGTTTTTT	CASSPRSAPGEKLFF
TRBD2	NA	TRBJ2-1	TRBV4-1	TGCGCCAGCAGCCCACCCTCCCAAGCGGGGGGGCGGAATGAGCAGTTCTTC	CASSPPSQAGGRNEQFF
NA	many	TRBJ2-1	TRBV14	TGTGCCAGCAGCCACAGGACAGTATACAATGAGCAGTTCTTC	CASSHRTVYNEQFF
TRBD2	once	TRBJ2-4	TRBV7-2	TGTGCCAGCAGCTACCCCGGCTTCGGCGGGAGGGTAGCCAAAAACATTCAGTACTTC	CASSYPGFGGRVAKNIQYF
NA	NA	TRBJ2-4	TRBV20-1	TGCAGTGCTAGAGATGGACACCGAGAGTACTTC	CSARDGHREYF
TRBD2	NA	TRBJ2-3	TRBV9	TGTGCCAGCAGCGTACGAGGAGCGGGGGGGATCGAGCAGTATTTT	CASSVRGAGGIEQYF
TRBD2	NA	TRBJ2-7	TRBV7-8	TGTGCCAGCAGCCTTGAAAGCGGGAGCAACGAGCAGTACTTC	CASSLESGSNEQYF
TRBD1	NA	TRBJ2-7	TRBV11-2	TGTGCCAGCAGCTCGGGACAGACCTACGAGCAGTACTTC	CASSSGQTYEQYF
NA	NA	TRBJ2-7	TRBV3-1/TRBV3-2	TGTGCCAGCAGCCAAGACTACACTTTTAGGTCGGGGGAGCAGTACTTC	CASSQDYTFRSGEQYF
NA	few	TRBJ2-3	TRBV30	TGTGCCTGGTCTAGGGGGGGGACTAGCACAGATACGCAGTATTTT	CAWSRGGTSTDTQYF